This passage covers 7 T cell receptor beta chains from one sample sequenced in a study of vaccination and CD4 T cells after COVID-19 (dated by TCRdb to between 2021 and 2024). Receptors were amplified or captured by PCR. Sequenced using an Illumina iSeq 100. DNA from cultured CD4+ T cells underwent TCR sequencing with the Oncomine TCR Beta short-read assay at the Johns Hopkins FTIC core. TCRdb reran the public reads through fastp at Q25 and MiXCR, keeping productive beta chains. CDR3 protein sequences are deduplicated, and each keeps its most common genes and DNA. Counted in this sample were 15,000 to 19,000 distinct CDR3 sequences; approximately 40% of them appeared once. The top ten constitute about 20% of the sample. Which antigens these TCRs recognize remains unknown. The treatment or condition label here, explained by the study, means: approximately nine-day PBMC culture with coronavirus spike peptide pools or control peptides (ViraFEST assay).

The specimen was cultured CD4+ T cells from blood. These receptors came from a human donor with COVID-19.

V is TRBV12-3 or TRBV12-4 and J is TRBJ1-1; TRBD1 agrees at 10 bases. The V gene end was trimmed by 4 bases and the J gene end by 3 bases; junction bases not matched to a gene: 5. The CDR3 length is 15 residues. The CDR3 bases are TGTGCCAGCAGTTCAGCAGGACAGGGGGACACTGAAGCTTTCTTT. Its translation: CASSSAGQGDTEAFF.

This clonotype is termed medium-sized. CDR3 DNA: TGCAGTGCGAGCCAGACAGGGGGAATGGCCTCCTATAATTCACCCCTCCACTTT. Its translation: CSASQTGGMASYNSPLHF. The gene calls are TRBV20-1 and TRBJ1-6; TRBD1 aligns across 9 bases. The germline CDR1 and CDR2 sequences are DFQATT and SNEGSKA (reference sequence). The CDR3 loop spans 18 amino acids. V lost 6 bases, J lost 0 bases, and 12 bases stayed unmatched.

The V call is TRBV6-4, the J call TRBJ2-6; the D call may be TRBD1 or TRBD2 (7 bases each). Germline CDR1 reads MRHNA; CDR2 reads SNTAGT. Trimming cost V 2 bases and J 2 bases, with 16 bases left between them. This CDR3 has 18 residues. The CDR3 bases are TGTGCCAGCAGTGACGGGCAGGGGGGGAGACCTGGGGCCAACGTCCTGACTTTC. It specifies CASSDGQGGRPGANVLTF.

This clonotype was recorded a few times. The V gene is TRBV9, the J gene TRBJ2-5; maybe TRBD2 (5 bases). V dropped 3 bases and J dropped 5 bases, with 17 bases sitting between them. CDR3 length: 15 residues. Germline lookup yields CDR1 SGDLS and CDR2 YYNGEE. The CDR3 bases are TGTGCCAGCAGCGCTTTAGCGACGGTTACGGAGACCCAGTACTTC. It specifies CASSALATVTETQYF.

The chain uses TRBV7-2 and TRBJ2-3; 8 bases align to TRBD2. CDR3 size: 17 residues. Trimming removed 5 bases from V and 11 bases from J; junction bases left unmatched: 21. CDR1 and CDR2 (germline): SGHTA, FQGNSA. The CDR3 DNA reads TGTGCCAGCAGCCCGGGGGGGGCGGGGGGCCCGGCGGGGGTGCAGTATTTT. Protein: CASSPGGAGGPAGVQYF.

The chain recombines TRBV6-1 with TRBJ2-3; 8 bases line up with TRBD2. Germline V lookup: CDR1 MNHNS, CDR2 SASEGT. This CDR3 has 14 residues. J was trimmed by 9 bases and V by 5 bases; bases with no gene match: 10. CDR3 in DNA: TGTGCCAGCAGTCAACCCGGGGGGGTGCCAACGCAGTATTTT. This sequence encodes CASSQPGGVPTQYF.

By share of the sample, this clonotype is medium-sized. The chain uses TRBV3-1 and TRBJ2-4; D is unresolved. V gave up 4 bases and J gave up 7 bases, with 11 bases separating them. The germline CDR1 and CDR2 sequences are LGHDT and YNNKEL (reference sequence). CDR3 size: 13 residues. The DNA of the CDR3 is TGTGCCAGCAGCCGACCCCCCGACAACATTCAGTACTTC. Its translation is CASSRPPDNIQYF.